This T cell receptor (beta chain) emerged from a study of blood T cell repertoires in COVID-19. Study as a whole: The United States, Italy and Spain were the sources of the acute and convalescent COVID-19 samples. PBMCs, B-cell-depleted T cells, or T cells were the source of the cDNA or gDNA that made up the material.

This clone occurred once. The method was immunoSEQ multiplex PCR; TCRdb's version includes in-frame clones alone and lacks a portion of them. The sample records 280,000 or so clones, 83% being singletons. This receptor was identified in a woman aged 45-65 years who had recovered from COVID-19. Sequencing was done on a sample of peripheral blood.

Here the CDR3 DNA reads TGTGCCAGCAGTTGGCGGCCAGGGGATACGCAGTATTTT. It is translated as CASSWRPGDTQYF. The chain carries TRBV27 and TRBJ2-3; tentative D call: TRBD1 (5 bases). The CDR3 extends over 13 amino acids. Germline V gene lookup returns CDR1 MNHEY and CDR2 SMNVEV (reference sequence). Trimming removed 4 bases at V and 6 bases at J, with 11 bases between.